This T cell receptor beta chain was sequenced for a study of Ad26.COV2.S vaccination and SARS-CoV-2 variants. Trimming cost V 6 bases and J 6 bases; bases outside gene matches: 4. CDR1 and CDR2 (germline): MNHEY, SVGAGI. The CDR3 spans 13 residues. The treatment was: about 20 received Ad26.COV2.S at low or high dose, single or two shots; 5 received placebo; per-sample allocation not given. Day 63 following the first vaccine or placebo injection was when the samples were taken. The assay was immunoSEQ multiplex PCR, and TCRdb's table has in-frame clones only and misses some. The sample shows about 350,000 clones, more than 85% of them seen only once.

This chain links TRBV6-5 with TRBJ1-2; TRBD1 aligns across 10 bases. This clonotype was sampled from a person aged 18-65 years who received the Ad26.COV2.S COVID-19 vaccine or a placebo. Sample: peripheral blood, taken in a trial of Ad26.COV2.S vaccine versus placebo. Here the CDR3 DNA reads TGTGCCAGCAGGGGACAGGGGCAGAATGGCTACACCTTC. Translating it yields CASRGQGQNGYTF.